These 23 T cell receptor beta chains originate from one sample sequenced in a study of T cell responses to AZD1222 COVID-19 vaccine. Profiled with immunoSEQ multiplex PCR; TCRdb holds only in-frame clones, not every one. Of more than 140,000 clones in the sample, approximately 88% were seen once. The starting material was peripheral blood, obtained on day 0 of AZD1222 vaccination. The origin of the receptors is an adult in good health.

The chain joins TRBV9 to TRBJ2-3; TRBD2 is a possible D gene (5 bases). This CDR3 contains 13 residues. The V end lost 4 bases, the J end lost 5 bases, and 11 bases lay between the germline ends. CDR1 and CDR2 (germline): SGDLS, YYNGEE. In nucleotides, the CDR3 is TGTGCCAGCAGCTTGCCAGGAGGAGATACGCAGTATTTT. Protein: CASSLPGGDTQYF.

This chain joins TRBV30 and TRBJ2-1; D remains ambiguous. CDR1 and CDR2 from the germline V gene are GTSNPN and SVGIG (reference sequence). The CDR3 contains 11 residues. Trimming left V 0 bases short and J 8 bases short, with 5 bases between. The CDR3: CAWSVRDEQFF. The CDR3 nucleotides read TGTGCCTGGAGTGTTAGGGATGAGCAGTTCTTC.

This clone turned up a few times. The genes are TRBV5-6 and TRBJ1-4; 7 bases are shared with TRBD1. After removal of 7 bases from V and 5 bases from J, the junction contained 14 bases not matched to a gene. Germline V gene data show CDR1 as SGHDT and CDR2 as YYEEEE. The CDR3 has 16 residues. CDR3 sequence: CASGLIRDSYNEKLFF. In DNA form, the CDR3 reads TGTGCCAGCGGGTTAATTCGGGACAGCTACAATGAAAAACTGTTTTTT.

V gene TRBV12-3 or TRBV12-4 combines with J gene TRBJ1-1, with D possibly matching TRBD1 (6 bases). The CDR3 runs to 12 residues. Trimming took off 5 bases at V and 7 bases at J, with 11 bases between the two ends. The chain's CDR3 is CASSTGRGEAFF. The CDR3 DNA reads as TGTGCCAGCAGTACAGGGCGAGGTGAAGCTTTCTTT.

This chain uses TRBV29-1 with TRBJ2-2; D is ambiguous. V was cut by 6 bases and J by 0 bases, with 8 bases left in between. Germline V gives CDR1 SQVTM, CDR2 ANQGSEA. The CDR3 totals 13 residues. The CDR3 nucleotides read TGCAGCGTCTGCCAGACGAACACCGGGGAGCTGTTTTTT. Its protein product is CSVCQTNTGELFF.

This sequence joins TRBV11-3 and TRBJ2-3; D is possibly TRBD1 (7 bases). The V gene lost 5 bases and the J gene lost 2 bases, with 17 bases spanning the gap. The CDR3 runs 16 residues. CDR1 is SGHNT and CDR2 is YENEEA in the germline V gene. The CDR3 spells CASSTGGQRHTDTQYF. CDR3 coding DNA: TGTGCCAGCAGCACCGGGGGACAGCGACACACAGATACGCAGTATTTT.

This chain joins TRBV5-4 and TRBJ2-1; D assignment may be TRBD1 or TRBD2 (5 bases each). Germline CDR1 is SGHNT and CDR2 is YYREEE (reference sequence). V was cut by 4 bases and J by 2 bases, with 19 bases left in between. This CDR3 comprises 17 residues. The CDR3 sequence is CASSVGGWAGAYNEQFF. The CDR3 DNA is TGTGCCAGCAGCGTTGGGGGATGGGCTGGAGCCTACAATGAGCAGTTCTTC.

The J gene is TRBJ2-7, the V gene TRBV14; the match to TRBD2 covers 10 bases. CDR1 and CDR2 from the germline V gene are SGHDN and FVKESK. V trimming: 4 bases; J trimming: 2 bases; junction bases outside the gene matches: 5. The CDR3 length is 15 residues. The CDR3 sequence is CASSRDSGRTYEQYF. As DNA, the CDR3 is TGTGCCAGCAGCCGAGATAGCGGGAGGACCTACGAGCAGTACTTC.

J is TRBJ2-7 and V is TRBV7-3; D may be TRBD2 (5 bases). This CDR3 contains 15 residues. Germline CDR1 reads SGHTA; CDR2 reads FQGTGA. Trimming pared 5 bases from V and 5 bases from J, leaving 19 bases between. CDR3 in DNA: TGTGCCAGCAGCCCCGGACTGGCTGCCTTGAACGAGCAGTACTTC. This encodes CASSPGLAALNEQYF.

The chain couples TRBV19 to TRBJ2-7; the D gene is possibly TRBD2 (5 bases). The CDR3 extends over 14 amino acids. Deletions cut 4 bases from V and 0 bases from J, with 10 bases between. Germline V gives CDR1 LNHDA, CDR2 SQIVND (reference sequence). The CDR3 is CASSRSGSSYEQYF. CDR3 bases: TGTGCCAGTAGTAGAAGCGGAAGCTCCTACGAGCAGTACTTC. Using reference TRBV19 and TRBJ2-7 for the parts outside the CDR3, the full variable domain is DGGITQSPKYLFRKEGQNVTLSCEQNLNHDAMYWYRQDPGQGLRLIYYSQIVNDFQKGDIAEGYSVSREKKESFPLTVTSAQKNPTAFYLCASSRSGSSYEQYFGPGTRLTVT.

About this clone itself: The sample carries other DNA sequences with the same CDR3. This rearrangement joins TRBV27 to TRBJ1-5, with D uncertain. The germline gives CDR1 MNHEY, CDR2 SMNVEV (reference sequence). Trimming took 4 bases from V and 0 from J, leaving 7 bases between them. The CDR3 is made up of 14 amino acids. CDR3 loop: CASSSLDSNQPQHF. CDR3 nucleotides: TGTGCCAGCAGTTCTCTAGATAGCAATCAGCCCCAGCATTTT.

The CDR3 nucleotides are TGCGCCAGCAGCTTGGAAGGTGGGGATAGCAATCAGCCCCAGCATTTT. Protein product: CASSLEGGDSNQPQHF. The rearrangement uses TRBV5-1 and TRBJ1-5; no clear D gene. The CDR3 has 16 residues. Germline V gene data show CDR1 as SGHRS and CDR2 as YFSETQ. V lost 0 bases, J lost 0 bases, and 10 bases lay in between.

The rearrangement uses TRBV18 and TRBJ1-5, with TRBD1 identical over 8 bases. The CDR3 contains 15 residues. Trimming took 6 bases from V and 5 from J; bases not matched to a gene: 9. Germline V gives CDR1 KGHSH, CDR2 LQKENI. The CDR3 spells CASSRTGKRDQPQHF. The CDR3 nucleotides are TGTGCCAGCTCGCGGACAGGGAAGAGGGATCAGCCCCAGCATTTT.

CDR3 nucleotide sequence: TGTGCCTGGAGTGCACTGGATAGCAATCAGCCCCAGCATTTT. As protein: CAWSALDSNQPQHF. The chain has TRBV30 and TRBJ1-5; D gene unclear. Looked up from germline, CDR1 is GTSNPN and CDR2 is SVGIG (reference sequence). Trimming left V 1 base short and J 0 bases short, with 7 bases between. The CDR3 is 14 amino acids.

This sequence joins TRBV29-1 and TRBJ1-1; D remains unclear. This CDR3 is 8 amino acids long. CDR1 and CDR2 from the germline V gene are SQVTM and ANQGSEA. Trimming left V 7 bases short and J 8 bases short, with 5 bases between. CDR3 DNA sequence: TGCAGCGCTCCAGAAGCTTTCTTT. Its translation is CSAPEAFF.

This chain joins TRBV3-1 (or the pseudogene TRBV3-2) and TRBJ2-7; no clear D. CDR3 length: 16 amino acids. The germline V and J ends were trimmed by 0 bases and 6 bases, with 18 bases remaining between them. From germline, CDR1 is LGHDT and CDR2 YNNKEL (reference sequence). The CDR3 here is CASSQELVGPLSEQYF. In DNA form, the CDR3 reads TGTGCCAGCAGCCAAGAGTTGGTCGGTCCCCTCTCCGAGCAGTACTTC.

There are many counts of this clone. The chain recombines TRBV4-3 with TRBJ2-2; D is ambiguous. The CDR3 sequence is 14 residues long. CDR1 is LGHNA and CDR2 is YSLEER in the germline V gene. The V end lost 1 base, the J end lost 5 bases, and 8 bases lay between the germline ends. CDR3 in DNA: TGCGCCAGCAGCCAAGCTTGGGGAACCGGGGAGCTGTTTTTT. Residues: CASSQAWGTGELFF.

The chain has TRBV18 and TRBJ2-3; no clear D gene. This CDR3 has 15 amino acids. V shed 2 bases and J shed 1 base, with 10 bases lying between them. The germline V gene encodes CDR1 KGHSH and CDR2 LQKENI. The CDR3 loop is CASSPRIEGTDTQYF. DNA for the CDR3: TGTGCCAGCTCACCAAGGATAGAGGGCACAGATACGCAGTATTTT.

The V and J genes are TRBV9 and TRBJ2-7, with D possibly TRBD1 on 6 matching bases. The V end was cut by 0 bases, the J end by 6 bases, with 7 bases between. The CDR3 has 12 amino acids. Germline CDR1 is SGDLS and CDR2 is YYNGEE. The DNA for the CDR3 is TGTGCCAGCAGCGTAGTAGGGGGCGAGCAGTACTTC. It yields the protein CASSVVGGEQYF.

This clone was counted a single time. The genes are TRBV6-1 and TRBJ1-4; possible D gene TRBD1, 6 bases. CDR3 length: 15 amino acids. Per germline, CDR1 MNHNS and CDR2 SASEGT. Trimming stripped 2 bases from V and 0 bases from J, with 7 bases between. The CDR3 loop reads CASSENRATNEKLFF. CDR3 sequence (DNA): TGTGCCAGCAGTGAAAACAGGGCAACTAATGAAAAACTGTTTTTT.

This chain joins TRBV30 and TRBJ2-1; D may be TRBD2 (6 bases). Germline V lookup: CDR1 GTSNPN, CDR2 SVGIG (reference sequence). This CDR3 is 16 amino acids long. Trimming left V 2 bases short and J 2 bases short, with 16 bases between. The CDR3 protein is CAWSPVRGLTYNEQFF. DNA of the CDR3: TGTGCCTGGAGTCCAGTGAGGGGACTGACCTACAATGAGCAGTTCTTC.

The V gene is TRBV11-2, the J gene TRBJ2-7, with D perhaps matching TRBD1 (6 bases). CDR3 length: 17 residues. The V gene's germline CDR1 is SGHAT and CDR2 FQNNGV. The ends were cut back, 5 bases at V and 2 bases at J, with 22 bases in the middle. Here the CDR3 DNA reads TGTGCCAGCAGCGCCCGATTGCAGGGGAAGGGAACCTACGAGCAGTACTTC. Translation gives CASSARLQGKGTYEQYF.

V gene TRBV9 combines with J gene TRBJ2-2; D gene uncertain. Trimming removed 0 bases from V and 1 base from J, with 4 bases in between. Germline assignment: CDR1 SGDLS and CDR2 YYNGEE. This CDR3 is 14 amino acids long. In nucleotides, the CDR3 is TGTGCCAGCAGCGTAGCTGGGAACACCGGGGAGCTGTTTTTT. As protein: CASSVAGNTGELFF.